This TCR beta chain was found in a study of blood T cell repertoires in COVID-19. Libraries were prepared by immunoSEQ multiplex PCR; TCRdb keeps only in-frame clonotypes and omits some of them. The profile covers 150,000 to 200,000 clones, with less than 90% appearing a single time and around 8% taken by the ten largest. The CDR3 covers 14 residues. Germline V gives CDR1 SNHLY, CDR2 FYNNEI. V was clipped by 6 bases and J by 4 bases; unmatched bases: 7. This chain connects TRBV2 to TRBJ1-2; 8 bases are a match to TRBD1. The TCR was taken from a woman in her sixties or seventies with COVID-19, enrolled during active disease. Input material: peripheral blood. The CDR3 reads CASRPDRGAYGYTF. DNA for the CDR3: TGTGCCAGCAGGCCAGACAGGGGTGCCTATGGCTACACCTTC.